This T cell receptor beta chain was recorded in a study of tumor and adjacent non-tumor tissue in lung cancer. In the study overall: Patients were aged roughly 31 to 76, about ten men and about five women, stage I to III.

The template was RNA from unsorted bulk tissue. Comments on this clonotype: It is likely a read error, because the conserved phenylalanine at the end of the CDR3 is missing.

CDR1 is MDHEN and CDR2 is SYDVKM in the germline V gene. This CDR3 contains 13 residues. Three rounds of nested PCR, following a modified ARM-PCR protocol, produced the TCRbeta library. MiXCR was run by TCRdb on the multiplex PCR reads, yielding one entry per CDR3 protein. The table has roughly 220,000 distinct CDR3 sequences, 71% seen once. The TCR sequence derives from a man aged 55-75 years with non-small cell lung cancer. V gene TRBV28 combines with J gene TRBJ2-5; D gene unclear. Sequenced: lung tumor tissue. The CDR3 DNA reads TGTGCCAGCAGTTTAATTTACGGAGAGACTCAGTACTTA. Translation: CASSLIYGETQYL.